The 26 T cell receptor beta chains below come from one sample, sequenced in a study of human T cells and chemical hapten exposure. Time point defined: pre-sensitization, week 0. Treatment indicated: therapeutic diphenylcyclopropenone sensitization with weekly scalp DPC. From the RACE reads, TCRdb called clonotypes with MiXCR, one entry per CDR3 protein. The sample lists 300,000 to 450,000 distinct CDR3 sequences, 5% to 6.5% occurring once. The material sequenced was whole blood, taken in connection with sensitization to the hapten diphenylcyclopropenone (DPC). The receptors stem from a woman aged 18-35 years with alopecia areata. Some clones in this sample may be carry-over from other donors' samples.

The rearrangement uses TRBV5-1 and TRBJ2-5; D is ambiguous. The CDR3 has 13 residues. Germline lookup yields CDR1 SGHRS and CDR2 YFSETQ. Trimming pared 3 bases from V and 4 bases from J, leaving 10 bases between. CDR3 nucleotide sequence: TGCGCCAGCAGCTCGGCGATTGGAGAGACCCAGTACTTC. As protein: CASSSAIGETQYF.

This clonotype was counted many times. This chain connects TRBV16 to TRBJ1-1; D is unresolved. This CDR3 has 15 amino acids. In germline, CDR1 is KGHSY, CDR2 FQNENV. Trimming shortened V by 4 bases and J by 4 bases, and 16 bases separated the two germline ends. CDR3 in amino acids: CASSRRTGEGTEAFF. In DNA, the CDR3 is TGTGCCAGCAGCCGTCGCACCGGGGAAGGCACTGAAGCTTTCTTT.

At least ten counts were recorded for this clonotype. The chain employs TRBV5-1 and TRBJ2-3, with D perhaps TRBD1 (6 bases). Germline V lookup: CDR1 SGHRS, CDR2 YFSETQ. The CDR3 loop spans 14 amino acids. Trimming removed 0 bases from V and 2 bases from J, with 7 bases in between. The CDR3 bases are TGCGCCAGCAGCTTGGACAGGGCCACAGATACGCAGTATTTT. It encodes CASSLDRATDTQYF.

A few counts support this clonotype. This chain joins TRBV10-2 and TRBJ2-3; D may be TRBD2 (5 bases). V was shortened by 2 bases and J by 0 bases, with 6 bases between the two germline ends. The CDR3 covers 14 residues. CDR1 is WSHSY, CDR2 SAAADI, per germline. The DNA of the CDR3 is TGCGCCAGCAGTGAGGAGGGAAGCACAGATACGCAGTATTTT. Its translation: CASSEEGSTDTQYF.

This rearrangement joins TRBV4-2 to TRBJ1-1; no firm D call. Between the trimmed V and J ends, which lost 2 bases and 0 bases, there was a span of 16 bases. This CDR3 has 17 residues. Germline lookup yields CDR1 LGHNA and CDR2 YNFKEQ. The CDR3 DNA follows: TGTGCCAGCAGCCAAAGCGGGGTCAGAGAGATGAACACTGAAGCTTTCTTT. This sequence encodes CASSQSGVREMNTEAFF.

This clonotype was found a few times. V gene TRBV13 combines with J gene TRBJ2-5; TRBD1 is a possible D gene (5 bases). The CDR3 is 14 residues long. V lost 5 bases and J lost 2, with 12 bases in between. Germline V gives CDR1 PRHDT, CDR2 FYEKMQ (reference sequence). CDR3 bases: TGTGCCAGCAGCCAAATCCGACAGCAAGAGACCCAGTACTTC. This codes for CASSQIRQQETQYF.

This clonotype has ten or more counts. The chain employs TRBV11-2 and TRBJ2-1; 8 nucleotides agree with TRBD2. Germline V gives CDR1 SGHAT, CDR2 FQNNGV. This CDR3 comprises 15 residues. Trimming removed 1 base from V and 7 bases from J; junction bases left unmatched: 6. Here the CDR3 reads CASSLALAGVNEQFF. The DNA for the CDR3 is TGTGCCAGCAGCTTAGCCCTAGCGGGCGTAAATGAGCAGTTCTTC.

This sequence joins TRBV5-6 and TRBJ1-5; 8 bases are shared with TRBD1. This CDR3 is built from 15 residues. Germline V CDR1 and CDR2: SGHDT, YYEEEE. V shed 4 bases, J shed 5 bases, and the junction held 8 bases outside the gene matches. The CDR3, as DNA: TGTGCCAGCAGCCGGACAGGGAGAAAGGATCAGCCCCAGCATTTT. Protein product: CASSRTGRKDQPQHF.

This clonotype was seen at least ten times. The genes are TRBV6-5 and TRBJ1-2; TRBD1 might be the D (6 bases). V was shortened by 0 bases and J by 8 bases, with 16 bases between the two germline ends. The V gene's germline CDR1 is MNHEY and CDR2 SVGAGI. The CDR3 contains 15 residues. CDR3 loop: CASSYSGARGRGYTF. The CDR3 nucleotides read TGTGCCAGCAGTTACTCTGGAGCGCGGGGGCGGGGCTACACCTTC.

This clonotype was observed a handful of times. DNA for the CDR3: TGCGCCAGCAGCTTGGAGGGGCGGCCGAAAAACATTCAGTACTTC. Translating it yields CASSLEGRPKNIQYF. The chain recombines TRBV5-1 with TRBJ2-4; D is perhaps TRBD1 (5 bases). This CDR3 is built from 15 residues. The V and J ends lost 0 bases and 4 bases respectively, with 11 bases between them. Germline V gene sequence: CDR1 SGHRS, CDR2 YFSETQ.

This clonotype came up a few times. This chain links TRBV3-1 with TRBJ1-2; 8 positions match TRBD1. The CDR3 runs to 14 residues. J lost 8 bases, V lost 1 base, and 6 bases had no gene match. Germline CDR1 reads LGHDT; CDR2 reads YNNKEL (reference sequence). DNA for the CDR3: TGTGCCAGCAGCCAAGTTAGGGGACAGGACGGCTACACCTTC. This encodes CASSQVRGQDGYTF.

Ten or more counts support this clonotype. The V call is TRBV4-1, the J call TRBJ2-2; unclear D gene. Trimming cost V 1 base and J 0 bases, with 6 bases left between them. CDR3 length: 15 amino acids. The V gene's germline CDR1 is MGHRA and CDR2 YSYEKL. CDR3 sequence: CASSQGPTNTGELFF. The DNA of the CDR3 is TGCGCCAGCAGCCAAGGTCCGACGAACACCGGGGAGCTGTTTTTT.

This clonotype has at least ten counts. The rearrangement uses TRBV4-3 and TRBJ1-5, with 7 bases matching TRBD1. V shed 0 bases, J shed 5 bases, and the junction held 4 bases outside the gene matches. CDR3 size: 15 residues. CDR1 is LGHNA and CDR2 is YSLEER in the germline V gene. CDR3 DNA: TGCGCCAGCAGCCAAGACCGGACAGGCTATCAGCCCCAGCATTTT. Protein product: CASSQDRTGYQPQHF.

Here the CDR3 reads CSARKEGTGAEAFF. CDR3 nucleotides: TGCAGTGCTAGGAAAGAGGGGACAGGAGCTGAAGCTTTCTTT. The genes are TRBV20-1 and TRBJ1-1; 8 bases match TRBD1. Germline V gene lookup returns CDR1 DFQATT and CDR2 SNEGSKA (reference sequence). This CDR3 contains 14 residues. Trimming cost V 3 bases and J 6 bases; bases outside gene matches: 9.

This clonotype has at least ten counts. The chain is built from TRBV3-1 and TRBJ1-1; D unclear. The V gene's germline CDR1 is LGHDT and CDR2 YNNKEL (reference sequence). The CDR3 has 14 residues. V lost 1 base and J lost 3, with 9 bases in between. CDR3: CASSQVASYTEAFF. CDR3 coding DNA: TGTGCCAGCAGCCAAGTAGCCAGTTACACTGAAGCTTTCTTT. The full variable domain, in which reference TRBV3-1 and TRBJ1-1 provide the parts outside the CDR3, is DTAVSQTPKYLVTQMGNDKSIKCEQNLGHDTMYWYKQDSKKFLKIMFSYNNKELIINETVPNRFSPKSPDKAHLNLHINSLELGDSAVYFCASSQVASYTEAFFGQGTRLTVV.

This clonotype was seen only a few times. In DNA, the CDR3 is TGTGCCATCAGTGGAGGGTCCGGGGAGCTGTTTTTT. Protein: CAISGGSGELFF. The chain has TRBV10-3 and TRBJ2-2; D might be TRBD2 (5 bases). Germline V gives CDR1 ENHRY, CDR2 SYGVKD. This CDR3 is built from 12 residues. V lost 4 bases and J 6 bases, leaving 6 bases between the germline ends.

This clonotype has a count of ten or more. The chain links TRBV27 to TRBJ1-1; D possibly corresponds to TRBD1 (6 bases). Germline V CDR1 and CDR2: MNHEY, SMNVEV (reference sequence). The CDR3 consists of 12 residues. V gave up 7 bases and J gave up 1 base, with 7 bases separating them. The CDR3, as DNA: TGTGCCAGCAAGACAGGGAACACTGAAGCTTTCTTT. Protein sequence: CASKTGNTEAFF.

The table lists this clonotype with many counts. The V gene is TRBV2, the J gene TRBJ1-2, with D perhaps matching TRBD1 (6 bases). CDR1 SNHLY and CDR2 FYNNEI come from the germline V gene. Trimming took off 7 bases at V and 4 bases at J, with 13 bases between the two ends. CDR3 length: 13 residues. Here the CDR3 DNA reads TGTGCCAGCACCTTCAGGGGTGTCTATGGCTACACCTTC. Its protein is CASTFRGVYGYTF.

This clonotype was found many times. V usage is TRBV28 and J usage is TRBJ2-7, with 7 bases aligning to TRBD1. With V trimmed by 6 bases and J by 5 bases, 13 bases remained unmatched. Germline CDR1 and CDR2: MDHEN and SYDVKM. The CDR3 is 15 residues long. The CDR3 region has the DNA TGTGCCAGCAGCCTTCCCGCGACAGGGTCCAACGAGCAGTACTTC. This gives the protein CASSLPATGSNEQYF.

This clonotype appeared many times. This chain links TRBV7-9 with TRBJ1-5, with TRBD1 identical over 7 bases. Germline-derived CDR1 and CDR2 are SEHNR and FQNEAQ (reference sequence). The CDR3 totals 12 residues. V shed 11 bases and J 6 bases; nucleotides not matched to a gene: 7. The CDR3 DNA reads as TGTGCCTCAGGATCAGGGGGTCAGCCCCAGCATTTT. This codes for CASGSGGQPQHF.

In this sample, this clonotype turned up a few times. The CDR3 protein is CATSDFRPGAREDTQYF. The CDR3 DNA sequence: TGTGCCACCAGTGATTTTCGCCCGGGGGCGCGAGAGGATACGCAGTATTTT. V is TRBV24-1 and J is TRBJ2-3; the D gene could be TRBD1 or TRBD2 (6 bases each). V gave up 1 base and J gave up 6 bases, with 19 bases separating them. The CDR3 spans 17 residues. Germline CDR1 is KGHDR and CDR2 is SFDVKD.

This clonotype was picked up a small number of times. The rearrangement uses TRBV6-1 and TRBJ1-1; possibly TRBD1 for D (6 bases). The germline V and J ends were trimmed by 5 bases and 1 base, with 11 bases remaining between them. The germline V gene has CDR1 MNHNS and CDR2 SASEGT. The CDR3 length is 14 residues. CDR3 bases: TGTGCCAGCAGTCGTCCGACAGGGAACACTGAAGCTTTCTTT. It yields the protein CASSRPTGNTEAFF.

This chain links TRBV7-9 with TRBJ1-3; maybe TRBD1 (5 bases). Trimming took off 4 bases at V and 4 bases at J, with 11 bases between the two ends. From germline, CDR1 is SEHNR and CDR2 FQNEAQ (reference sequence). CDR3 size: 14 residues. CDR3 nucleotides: TGTGCCAGCAGCTCCGGGACCCTCGGAAACACCATATATTTT. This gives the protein CASSSGTLGNTIYF.

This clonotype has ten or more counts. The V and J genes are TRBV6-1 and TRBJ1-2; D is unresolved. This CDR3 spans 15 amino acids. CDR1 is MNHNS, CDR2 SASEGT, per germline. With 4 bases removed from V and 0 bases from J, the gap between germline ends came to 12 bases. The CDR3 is CASSAMAVPNYGYTF. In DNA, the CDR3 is TGTGCCAGCAGTGCTATGGCAGTCCCTAACTATGGCTACACCTTC.

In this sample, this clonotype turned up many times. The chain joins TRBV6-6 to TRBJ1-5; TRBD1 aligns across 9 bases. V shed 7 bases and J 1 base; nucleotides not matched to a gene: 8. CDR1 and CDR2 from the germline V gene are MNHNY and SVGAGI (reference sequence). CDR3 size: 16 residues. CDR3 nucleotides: TGTGCCAGCACACAAGGTGGACAGGGGAGCAATCAGCCCCAGCATTTT. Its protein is CASTQGGQGSNQPQHF.

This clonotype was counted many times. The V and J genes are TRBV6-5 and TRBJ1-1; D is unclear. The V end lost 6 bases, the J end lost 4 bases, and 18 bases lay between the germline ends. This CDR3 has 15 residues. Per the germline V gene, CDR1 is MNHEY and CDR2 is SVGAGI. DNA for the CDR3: TGTGCCAGCAGGTCCGGGGTCCCTGATAGCACTGAAGCTTTCTTT. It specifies CASRSGVPDSTEAFF.